Shown below are 21 T cell receptor beta chains from a single sample sequenced in a study of graft-versus-host responses after intestinal transplantation. Antigens for these TCRs are unknown. TCRdb's table, derived via immunoSEQ multiplex PCR, lists solely in-frame clones and lacks some. The table shows about 130,000 clones, with 85% to 95% occurring only once. This material consisted of unstimulated CD4+ T cells sorted from spleen or lymph node cells, taken before intestinal transplant. These receptors all come from a human donor who received an intestinal transplant.

V and J are TRBV5-6 and TRBJ1-2, with 8 nucleotides matching TRBD1. CDR1 and CDR2 (germline): SGHDT, YYEEEE. CDR3 length: 14 amino acids. Trimming removed 0 bases from V and 8 bases from J; junction bases left unmatched: 6. CDR3 nucleotide sequence: TGTGCCAGCAGCTTGGGAGCCGGGACAGGCGGCTACACCTTC. As protein: CASSLGAGTGGYTF.

The chain recombines TRBV5-1 with TRBJ1-2; D is undetermined. The CDR3 loop spans 12 amino acids. The V gene's germline CDR1 is SGHRS and CDR2 YFSETQ. V was pared by 0 bases and J by 7 bases, with 7 bases between. CDR3 in amino acids: CASSLEGSGYTF. The CDR3 DNA reads TGCGCCAGCAGCTTGGAAGGGTCTGGCTACACCTTC.

The chain links TRBV18 to TRBJ1-5; 9 nucleotides line up with TRBD1. This CDR3 has 16 amino acids. With V trimmed by 4 bases and J by 6 bases, 10 bases remained unmatched. CDR1 and CDR2 from the germline V gene are KGHSH and LQKENI. CDR3 in DNA: TGTGCCAGCTCACTAAGCGGGACAGGGTCCGGTCAGCCCCAGCATTTT. It codes for CASSLSGTGSGQPQHF.

V usage is TRBV30 and J usage is TRBJ1-5; D ambiguous. V lost 4 bases and J lost 3, with 13 bases in between. This CDR3 region has 14 residues. Germline CDR1 and CDR2: GTSNPN and SVGIG (reference sequence). DNA of the CDR3: TGTGCCTGGACCGAGGGCCTATACAATCAGCCCCAGCATTTT. Translating gives CAWTEGLYNQPQHF.

The chain is built from TRBV7-2 and TRBJ2-1; D unresolved. V gave up 0 bases and J gave up 0 bases, with 9 bases separating them. The CDR3 is 16 amino acids. Germline V CDR1 and CDR2: SGHTA, FQGNSA. CDR3 region: CASSLARLSSYNEQFF. The CDR3 region has the DNA TGTGCCAGCAGCTTAGCAAGGTTGAGCTCCTACAATGAGCAGTTCTTC.

J is TRBJ1-5 and V is TRBV19, with 8 bases aligning to TRBD1. The junction had 4 bases not matched to a gene; V was cut back by 6 bases and J by 3 bases. Per germline, CDR1 LNHDA and CDR2 SQIVND (reference sequence). This CDR3 is built from 14 residues. CDR3 coding DNA: TGTGCCAGTAGGCAGACAGGGGCCAATCAGCCCCAGCATTTT. Translated, it gives CASRQTGANQPQHF.

The rearrangement joins TRBV7-2 to TRBJ1-1; the D is unclear. The CDR3 runs to 14 residues. From germline, CDR1 is SGHTA and CDR2 FQGNSA. The ends were cut back, 4 bases at V and 1 base at J, with 10 bases in the middle. The CDR3 DNA reads as TGTGCCAGCAGCTGGGGAATGGAGAACACTGAAGCTTTCTTT. The encoded protein is CASSWGMENTEAFF.

The genes are TRBV19 and TRBJ2-1, with 7 bases aligning to TRBD2. Germline CDR1 reads LNHDA; CDR2 reads SQIVND (reference sequence). Losses at the gene ends were 3 bases for V and 7 bases for J; bases not matched to a gene: 6. This CDR3 spans 14 amino acids. In DNA, the CDR3 is TGTGCCAGTAGTATTATTGCGGGGGTGAATGAGCAGTTCTTC. This codes for CASSIIAGVNEQFF.

This clone has a single count. The chain has TRBV4-1 and TRBJ2-7; 7 bases fit TRBD1. This CDR3 has 14 amino acids. With 9 bases clipped from V and 0 bases from J, the junction kept 8 bases outside the gene matches. Germline loops: CDR1 MGHRA, CDR2 YSYEKL. CDR3 sequence reads: CASSHRGGSYEQYF. The CDR3 DNA reads TGCGCCAGTAGTCACAGGGGCGGCTCCTACGAGCAGTACTTC.

The rearrangement links TRBV6-4 to TRBJ2-1, with a possible D match to TRBD1 (6 bases). The CDR3 has 15 amino acids. V gave up 5 bases and J gave up 2 bases, with 13 bases separating them. The V gene's germline CDR1 is MRHNA and CDR2 SNTAGT. The CDR3 DNA is TGTGCCAGCAGTTTGTCAGGGGACCCCTACAATGAGCAGTTCTTC. It encodes CASSLSGDPYNEQFF.

The chain combines TRBV19 with TRBJ1-2; TRBD1 aligns across 8 bases. Unmatched junction bases numbered 4, after V lost 6 bases and J lost 4 bases. This CDR3 is 13 amino acids long. CDR1 is LNHDA, CDR2 SQIVND, per germline (reference sequence). CDR3 residues: CASRDRDFYGYTF. The CDR3 DNA reads as TGTGCCAGTAGGGACAGGGATTTCTATGGCTACACCTTC.

This sequence joins TRBV18 and TRBJ2-5; a weak D match, TRBD2 (6 bases). This CDR3 is built from 13 residues. Deletions cut 5 bases from V and 1 base from J, with 8 bases between. Germline V lookup: CDR1 KGHSH, CDR2 LQKENI. The CDR3 DNA reads TGTGCCAGCTCATTCGGGGGCCAAGAGACCCAGTACTTC. This sequence encodes CASSFGGQETQYF.

CDR3 bases: TGTGCCAGCACTCTACCCCCTTATCAGCCCCAGCATTTT. It translates to CASTLPPYQPQHF. The rearrangement joins TRBV6-1 to TRBJ1-5; no clear D gene. V lost 7 bases and J 5 bases, leaving 12 bases between the germline ends. Germline V gives CDR1 MNHNS, CDR2 SASEGT. The CDR3 length is 13 residues.

This clone came up once. The genes are TRBV6-6 and TRBJ1-6, with TRBD1 matching 10 bases. V lost 6 bases, J lost 9 bases, and 8 bases stayed unmatched. The CDR3 loop spans 15 amino acids. Germline V gives CDR1 MNHNY, CDR2 SVGAGI (reference sequence). The CDR3 DNA follows: TGTGCCAGCAGCCAGACAGGGGGCGAGAGTTCACCCCTCCACTTT. Protein product: CASSQTGGESSPLHF.

This sequence joins TRBV11-3 and TRBJ2-1; 7 bases line up with TRBD2. The CDR3 is made up of 15 amino acids. CDR1 SGHNT and CDR2 YENEEA come from the germline V gene. Trimming cost V 5 bases and J 0 bases; bases outside gene matches: 4. CDR3: CASSIGRSSYNEQFF. In DNA, the CDR3 is TGTGCCAGCAGCATCGGGAGGAGCTCCTACAATGAGCAGTTCTTC.

The CDR3 DNA sequence: TGTGCCATCAGTGAGTCGATCGCTAGCGGGAGCCTTTACAATGAGCAGTTCTTC. Protein product: CAISESIASGSLYNEQFF. The V gene is TRBV10-3, the J gene TRBJ2-1; 10 bases align to TRBD2. CDR1 is ENHRY, CDR2 SYGVKD, per germline. This CDR3 is built from 18 residues. With V trimmed by 0 bases and J by 4 bases, 9 bases remained unmatched.

This rearrangement joins TRBV5-1 to TRBJ2-2, with TRBD2 matching 7 bases. The CDR3 is 14 residues long. Losses at the gene ends were 0 bases for V and 5 bases for J; bases not matched to a gene: 1. Germline V gives CDR1 SGHRS, CDR2 YFSETQ. The CDR3 is CASSLDGRTGELFF. The CDR3 nucleotides are TGCGCCAGCAGCTTGGACGGGAGGACCGGGGAGCTGTTTTTT.

The chain recombines TRBV14 with TRBJ2-1; the D gene is possibly TRBD2 (6 bases). V was clipped by 4 bases and J by 9 bases, with 7 bases between them. The CDR3 spans 11 residues. Germline CDR1 SGHDN, CDR2 FVKESK. As DNA, the CDR3 is TGTGCCAGCAGCCTGGGGGGTGAGCAGTTCTTC. Translating gives CASSLGGEQFF.

The V gene is TRBV7-9, the J gene TRBJ2-3; D not certain. The V gene's germline CDR1 is SEHNR and CDR2 FQNEAQ (reference sequence). V lost 5 bases, J lost 6 bases, and 6 bases lay in between. This CDR3 has 11 amino acids. CDR3: CASSPLDTQYF. CDR3 DNA sequence: TGTGCCAGCAGCCCCTTGGATACGCAGTATTTT.

The chain employs TRBV18 and TRBJ2-7; perhaps D is TRBD1 or TRBD2 (5 bases each). Trimming took 1 base from V and 1 from J, leaving 11 bases between them. The CDR3 length is 15 residues. Germline values: CDR1 KGHSH, CDR2 LQKENI. CDR3: CASSPLWDRSYEQYF. DNA for the CDR3: TGTGCCAGCTCACCACTTTGGGACCGATCCTACGAGCAGTACTTC.

The chain uses TRBV7-2 and TRBJ1-1; TRBD1 agrees at 10 bases. The J segment lost 3 bases and the V segment lost 5 bases, leaving 9 bases of the junction unmatched. This CDR3 contains 16 residues. The V gene's germline CDR1 is SGHTA and CDR2 FQGNSA. CDR3 coding DNA: TGTGCCAGCAGCCCCGGAGACAGGGGGCAGGACACTGAAGCTTTCTTT. Amino acid sequence: CASSPGDRGQDTEAFF.